Below are 9 T cell receptor beta chains sequenced from a single sample in a study of shared clonotypes between healthy human individuals. The repertoire was sequenced with immunoSEQ multiplex PCR; TCRdb's copy has only in-frame clones and lacks some. The table lists nearly 1 million clones, about three quarters of them singletons. What was sequenced was memory CD4+ T cells sorted from blood. The subset here: CD45RA-negative fraction. The receptors originated from a man between 18 and 35 years old in good health.

The table lists this clone with a few counts. The chain links TRBV7-9 to TRBJ2-2, with D possibly being TRBD1 (5 bases). CDR1 is SEHNR, CDR2 FQNEAQ, per germline (reference sequence). V was clipped by 4 bases and J by 9 bases, with 6 bases between them. The CDR3 is made up of 11 amino acids. DNA for the CDR3: TGTGCCAGCAGCTGGACAAGGGAGCTGTTTTTT. Translation: CASSWTRELFF.

V usage is TRBV10-3 and J usage is TRBJ2-1; D gene ambiguous. V lost 2 bases and J lost 6, with 8 bases in between. CDR3 size: 13 residues. CDR1 is ENHRY and CDR2 is SYGVKD in the germline V gene. CDR3 sequence (DNA): TGTGCCATCAGTGAGGAGCCGGGCAATGAGCAGTTCTTC. Protein sequence: CAISEEPGNEQFF.

This clone was counted a few times. This chain connects TRBV6-4 to TRBJ1-1; no reliable D call. Trimming left V 6 bases short and J 1 base short, with 9 bases between. CDR3 length equals 13 residues. Per germline, CDR1 MRHNA and CDR2 SNTAGT. In nucleotides, the CDR3 is TGTGCCAGCAGCAGACAAGAGAACACTGAAGCTTTCTTT. It translates to CASSRQENTEAFF.

The chain links TRBV5-1 to TRBJ1-3, with D possibly TRBD1 on 5 matching bases. The ends were cut back, 2 bases at V and 2 bases at J, with 11 bases in the middle. This CDR3 contains 15 residues. Germline values: CDR1 SGHRS, CDR2 YFSETQ. In DNA form, the CDR3 reads TGCGCCAGCAGCTTCGGCTCGGGGGCTGGAAACACCATATATTTT. Translating gives CASSFGSGAGNTIYF.

The CDR3 spells CSAGTPGGYGYTF. The CDR3 DNA follows: TGCAGCGCCGGGACTCCGGGGGGCTATGGCTACACCTTC. The chain carries TRBV29-1 and TRBJ1-2, with D possibly TRBD1 on 5 matching bases. V dropped 7 bases and J dropped 4 bases, with 16 bases sitting between them. Germline CDR1 reads SQVTM; CDR2 reads ANQGSEA. The CDR3 totals 13 residues.

The gene calls are TRBV18 and TRBJ2-6; D gene ambiguous. The CDR3 is 15 residues long. The germline V gene encodes CDR1 KGHSH and CDR2 LQKENI. V was pared by 3 bases and J by 0 bases, with 6 bases between. The CDR3 is CASSPLDSGANVLTF. In DNA form, the CDR3 reads TGTGCCAGCTCACCCTTAGACTCTGGGGCCAACGTCCTGACTTTC.

This rearrangement joins TRBV5-1 to TRBJ1-6; perhaps TRBD1 as D (5 bases). Germline V CDR1 and CDR2: SGHRS, YFSETQ. The CDR3 extends over 15 amino acids. Between the trimmed V and J ends, which lost 2 bases and 6 bases, there was a span of 12 bases. CDR3 bases: TGCGCCAGCAGCTTAGGGACGGCGCTTAATTCACCCCTCCACTTT. Its protein is CASSLGTALNSPLHF.

The chain uses TRBV6-1 and TRBJ2-5, with D possibly TRBD2 on 5 matching bases. V shed 7 bases and J shed 4 bases, with 19 bases lying between them. The CDR3 has 15 amino acids. Germline values: CDR1 MNHNS, CDR2 SASEGT. CDR3 region: CASTGSSYHGETQYF. The CDR3 nucleotides read TGTGCCAGCACGGGGAGTTCCTACCATGGAGAGACCCAGTACTTC.

This clone has more than one count but fewer than ten. Other DNA sequences within the sample encode an identical CDR3. The chain links TRBV7-2 to TRBJ2-7; the D is unclear. Trimming took off 5 bases at V and 0 bases at J, with 2 bases between the two ends. The CDR3 runs 11 residues. Germline V CDR1 and CDR2: SGHTA, FQGNSA. Written as DNA, the CDR3 is TGTGCCAGCAGCCCCTCCTACGAGCAGTACTTC. Amino acids: CASSPSYEQYF. Based on the CDR3 plus reference TRBV7-2 and TRBJ2-7, the full variable domain is GAGVSQSPSNKVTEKGKDVELRCDPISGHTALYWYRQSLGQGLEFLIYFQGNSAPDKSGLPSDRFSAERTGGSVSTLTIQRTQQEDSAVYLCASSPSYEQYFGPGTRLTVT.